Listed below are T cell receptor beta chains from one sample, sequenced in a study of T-cell reconstitution after alpha-beta-depleted transplantation in children. MiXCR, applied by TCRdb to the PCR reads, yields one record per CDR3 protein. Of over 200,000 distinct CDR3 sequences detected, around 9.5% appear once; the ten largest clones hold roughly 6.2%. The specimen comprised PBMCs from the stem cell graft donor, sampled from the stem cell graft. Every receptor here comes from a human donor who donated a stem cell graft to a child with acute lymphoblastic leukemia. Each CDR3 is given with its conserved first and last residue. The D gene is left open where the match is weak. Clone size is stated in some rows and not others, as once, few, many or a class when expanded.

CDR3nt,CDR3aa,abundance,v_gene,d_gene,j_gene
TGTGCCAGCAGCTGGGGACTAGGAAACAATGAGCAGTTCTTC,CASSWGLGNNEQFF,many,TRBV7-6,TRBD2,TRBJ2-1
TGCGCCAGCAGCCAAGATTTAGACAGGTCGAACACTGAAGCTTTCTTT,CASSQDLDRSNTEAFF,many,TRBV4-3,.,TRBJ1-1
TGTGCCAGTAGTCCCCGGGAGACGCGGTCTCAGCCCCAGCATTTT,CASSPRETRSQPQHF,few,TRBV19,.,TRBJ1-5
TGTGCCAGCCGAGGGTCGGTCTCCTACGAGCAGTACTTC,CASRGSVSYEQYF,.,TRBV7-9,.,TRBJ2-7
TGTGCCAGCAGCTTAAGTTCAGGGCAGAATGAGCAGTTCTTC,CASSLSSGQNEQFF,many,TRBV7-6,.,TRBJ2-1
TGTGCCAGCAGTTCAACCGGGACTAGCGGCAATGAGCAGTTCTTC,CASSSTGTSGNEQFF,few,TRBV27,TRBD2,TRBJ2-1
TGTGCCGCCAGCGTTGGAGCGGCTGAAGCTTTCTTT,CAASVGAAEAFF,.,TRBV6-2/TRBV6-3,.,TRBJ1-1
TGCAGCGTTGAAGAGACAGCAAATCAGCCCCAGCATTTT,CSVEETANQPQHF,many,TRBV29-1,.,TRBJ1-5
TGCGCCAGCGGGGTGGGAGCGCTGAACACCGGGGAGCTGTTTTTT,CASGVGALNTGELFF,few,TRBV10-2,.,TRBJ2-2
TGTGCCAGCACCCTGGGCGCTAGCGATTCGGGGGAGCAGTACTTC,CASTLGASDSGEQYF,few,TRBV13,.,TRBJ2-7
TGTGCCAGCAGCCAAGGACCGGACACATTCACAGATACGCAGTATTTT,CASSQGPDTFTDTQYF,.,TRBV14,.,TRBJ2-3
TGTGCCAGCAGTGGGGACAGGCGAGGCGGCTACACCTTC,CASSGDRRGGYTF,few,TRBV12-3/TRBV12-4,TRBD1,TRBJ1-2
TGTGCCAGCAGCCTCAGCAGTGAAGCTTTCTTT,CASSLSSEAFF,many,TRBV16,.,TRBJ1-1
TGTGCCAGCAGTTACGTGTTGGGAGACCCGGCTAATTCACCCCTCCACTTT,CASSYVLGDPANSPLHF,many,TRBV6-2/TRBV6-3,.,TRBJ1-6
TGCGCCAGCAGCAAAGCGGGGGGCCCCGTCAATGAGCAGTTCTTC,CASSKAGGPVNEQFF,few,TRBV5-1,TRBD2,TRBJ2-1
TGTGCCATCAGTCCGAGGGCAGATACGCAGTATTTT,CAISPRADTQYF,many,TRBV10-3,.,TRBJ2-3
TGCAGTGCCAATGGACAGGGGGGTGCAGATACGCAGTATTTT,CSANGQGGADTQYF,few,TRBV20-1,TRBD1,TRBJ2-3
TGTGCCATCAGTGAAAGACAGGATACGGCCGAAGCTTTCTTT,CAISERQDTAEAFF,.,TRBV10-3,.,TRBJ1-1
TGTGCCAGCAGCCAATTTGGCGGGACTAACTATGGCTACACCTTC,CASSQFGGTNYGYTF,few,TRBV3-1,.,TRBJ1-2
TGCGCCAGCAGCTTGGACTCGGACATGCGGGGAGGCTACACCTTC,CASSLDSDMRGGYTF,many,TRBV5-1,.,TRBJ1-2
TGTGCCAGCAGCCTACAGGGCCCCCCTTTGAACACCGGGGAGCTGTTTTTT,CASSLQGPPLNTGELFF,.,TRBV21-1,.,TRBJ2-2
TGTGCCAGCACCAGGACAGGGAGTCGTGAAAAACTGTTTTTT,CASTRTGSREKLFF,few,TRBV12-3/TRBV12-4,TRBD1,TRBJ1-4
TGTGCCAGCAGCGCGTCGGGGGGGCCAGAAAATGAGCAGTTCTTC,CASSASGGPENEQFF,few,TRBV11-1,TRBD2,TRBJ2-1
TGCGCCAGCAGCTTAGACGTGAACACTGAAGCTTTCTTT,CASSLDVNTEAFF,few,TRBV5-1,.,TRBJ1-1
TGTGCCAGCAGTTATCAACAATTCGGGACAGGAGATTATGGCTACACCTTC,CASSYQQFGTGDYGYTF,few,TRBV6-5,TRBD1,TRBJ1-2
TGTGCCAGCAGCAAAACTAGCGGGAACACCGGGGAGCTGTTTTTT,CASSKTSGNTGELFF,many,TRBV7-6,TRBD2,TRBJ2-2
TGCGCCACCGGGGAGCTGTTTTTT,CATGELFF,many,TRBV4-3,.,TRBJ2-2
TGTGCCAGCACCGGGACTAGCATGTCCGGGGAGCTGTTTTTT,CASTGTSMSGELFF,many,TRBV6-2/TRBV6-3,TRBD2,TRBJ2-2
TGTGCCAGCAGCCAGGGCTCGGGGGACCCCTACGAGCAGTACTTC,CASSQGSGDPYEQYF,.,TRBV4-2,.,TRBJ2-7
TGCGCCAGCAGTCGTGCGGTCGGCGAGCAGTACTTC,CASSRAVGEQYF,few,TRBV10-2,.,TRBJ2-7
TGCAGTGCTGGGAGGGACCGTACAGTATACGAGCAGTACTTC,CSAGRDRTVYEQYF,few,TRBV20-1,TRBD2,TRBJ2-7
TGCAGTGCTAGAGATTCAGGGGTTGAGCAGTTCTTC,CSARDSGVEQFF,few,TRBV20-1,.,TRBJ2-1
TGTGCCACCAGTGATGGGGGATATAGCAATCAGCCCCAGCATTTT,CATSDGGYSNQPQHF,many,TRBV24-1,.,TRBJ1-5
TGTGCCAGCAAAAGAGACGTTAACACCGGGGAGCTGTTTTTT,CASKRDVNTGELFF,many,TRBV2,.,TRBJ2-2
TGTGCCAGCCAAAAGGAAAGGAGTATAGGCGGAGATACGCAGTATTTT,CASQKERSIGGDTQYF,.,TRBV6-6,.,TRBJ2-3
TGTGCCACCAGTGAACGGACAGATACGCAGTATTTT,CATSERTDTQYF,many,TRBV24-1,.,TRBJ2-3
TGCAGTGCCAAACGGGACTCGAGCTCCTACGAGCAGTACTTC,CSAKRDSSSYEQYF,many,TRBV20-1,.,TRBJ2-7
TGTGCCCTATCCGGGGCAGAGGGTCGGAACACCGGGGAGCTGTTTTTT,CALSGAEGRNTGELFF,few,TRBV10-3,.,TRBJ2-2
TGCGCCAGCAGCCGGGGGCTAGCGGACAGCTCCTACGAGCAGTACTTC,CASSRGLADSSYEQYF,.,TRBV4-3,.,TRBJ2-7
TGTGCCAGTAGTCCGAGGGTGACGTCAAGCTCCTACGAGCAGTACTTC,CASSPRVTSSSYEQYF,many,TRBV19,.,TRBJ2-7
TGTGCCAGCGCCCTCGCTGAGTCCCCAGGGGGCTACGAGCAGTACTTC,CASALAESPGGYEQYF,few,TRBV7-9,TRBD1,TRBJ2-7
TGTGCCAGCAGTAACGGGGGGCCCGCACACCGGGCGCCTAACTATGGCTACACCTTC,CASSNGGPAHRAPNYGYTF,.,TRBV27,.,TRBJ1-2
TGTGCCACCAGTTGGGACTACTACAATGAGCAGTTCTTC,CATSWDYYNEQFF,.,TRBV24-1,TRBD2,TRBJ2-1
TGTGCCAGCAGTCCTCTAGGTCAGCCCCAGCATTTT,CASSPLGQPQHF,many,TRBV27,.,TRBJ1-5
TGTGCCACCAGTCGTCTGGGGACATACAATGAGCAGTTCTTC,CATSRLGTYNEQFF,.,TRBV6-2/TRBV6-3,.,TRBJ2-1
TGTGCCAGCAGCCAACGGGTGGGCTATGGCTACACCTTC,CASSQRVGYGYTF,few,TRBV3-1,.,TRBJ1-2
TGCGCCAGCAGCTTGGGACTAGCGGGGAACACCGGGGAGCTGTTTTTT,CASSLGLAGNTGELFF,many,TRBV5-1,TRBD2,TRBJ2-2
TGCGCCAGCAGACATCCAGAGGTTAGCGGGAACACTGAAGCTTTCTTT,CASRHPEVSGNTEAFF,.,TRBV5-1,.,TRBJ1-1
TGTGCCAGCAGTTCACCGGGACGGGAATCCTACGAGCAGTACTTC,CASSSPGRESYEQYF,.,TRBV12-3/TRBV12-4,.,TRBJ2-7
TGCAGTGCTATGTCCGGGACAGGGACTGGAAACACCATATATTTT,CSAMSGTGTGNTIYF,many,TRBV20-1,TRBD1,TRBJ1-3
TGTGCCTGGGACACCGGACAGGATAGCAATCAGCCCCAGCATTTT,CAWDTGQDSNQPQHF,.,TRBV30,TRBD1,TRBJ1-5
TGTGCCAGCAAGAACAGGGGACTTAGGGCTTTCTTT,CASKNRGLRAFF,.,TRBV12-3/TRBV12-4,TRBD1,TRBJ1-1
TGCGCCAGCAGCAGGGGAGATAGCACAGATACGCAGTATTTT,CASSRGDSTDTQYF,many,TRBV5-1,.,TRBJ2-3
TGTGCCACCAGTGATCTGGACTATGCGGATACGCAGTATTTT,CATSDLDYADTQYF,few,TRBV24-1,.,TRBJ2-3
TGTGCCAGCAGTTTATTCCTAGCGGGGGGCACCGGGGAGCTGTTTTTT,CASSLFLAGGTGELFF,.,TRBV27,TRBD2,TRBJ2-2
TGCGCCAGCAGCCAAGCCAGCGGGGGGGCTCCAGATACGCAGTATTTT,CASSQASGGAPDTQYF,few,TRBV4-1,TRBD2,TRBJ2-3
TGTGCCAGCAGCCCAAGCGGGGGGAGCTCCTACAATGAGCAGTTCTTC,CASSPSGGSSYNEQFF,.,TRBV7-2,TRBD2,TRBJ2-1